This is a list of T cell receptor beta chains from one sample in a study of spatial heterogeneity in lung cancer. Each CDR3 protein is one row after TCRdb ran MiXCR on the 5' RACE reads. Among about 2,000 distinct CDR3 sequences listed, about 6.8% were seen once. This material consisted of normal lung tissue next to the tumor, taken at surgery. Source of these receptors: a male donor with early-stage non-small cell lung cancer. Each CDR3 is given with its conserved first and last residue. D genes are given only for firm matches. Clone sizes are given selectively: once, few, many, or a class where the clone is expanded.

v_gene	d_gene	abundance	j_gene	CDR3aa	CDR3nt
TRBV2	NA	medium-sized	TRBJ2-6	CASSVGSHGANVLTF	TGTGCCAGCAGTGTGGGCTCGCATGGGGCCAACGTCCTGACTTTC
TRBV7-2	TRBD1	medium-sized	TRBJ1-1	CASSTWTGTEAFF	TGTGCCAGCAGCACCTGGACAGGGACTGAAGCTTTCTTT
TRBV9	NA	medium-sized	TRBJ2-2	CASSNRQGYTGELFF	TGTGCCAGCAGCAACAGGCAGGGCTACACCGGGGAGCTGTTTTTT
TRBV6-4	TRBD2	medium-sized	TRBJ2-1	CASSDGREGSEQFF	TGTGCCAGCAGTGACGGGCGGGAGGGAAGTGAGCAGTTCTTC
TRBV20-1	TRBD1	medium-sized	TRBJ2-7	CSAARAVETGAQYF	TGCAGTGCCGCCCGGGCCGTTGAGACAGGGGCGCAGTACTTC
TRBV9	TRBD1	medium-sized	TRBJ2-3	CASKGTASTDTQYF	TGTGCCAGCAAGGGGACAGCTAGCACAGATACGCAGTATTTT
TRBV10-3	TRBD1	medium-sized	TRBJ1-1	CAIRAQGDTEAFF	TGTGCCATCAGAGCACAGGGGGACACTGAAGCTTTCTTT
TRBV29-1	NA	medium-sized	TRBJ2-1	CSVAGRAYNEQFF	TGCAGCGTTGCCGGGAGAGCCTACAATGAGCAGTTCTTC
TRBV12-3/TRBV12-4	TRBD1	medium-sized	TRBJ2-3	CASSGQAPTDTQYF	TGTGCCAGCAGCGGACAGGCCCCCACAGATACGCAGTATTTT
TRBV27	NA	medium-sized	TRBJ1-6	CASSLRQDNSPLHF	TGTGCCAGCAGTTTAAGACAGGATAATTCACCCCTCCACTTT
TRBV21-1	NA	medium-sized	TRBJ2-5	CASSTRGQGEGQETQYF	TGTGCCAGCAGCACGCGGGGTCAGGGAGAAGGCCAAGAGACCCAGTACTTC
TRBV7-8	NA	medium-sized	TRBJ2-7	CASSSHAASAYEQYF	TGTGCCAGCAGTTCCCATGCGGCGAGCGCCTACGAGCAGTACTTC
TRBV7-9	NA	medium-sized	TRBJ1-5	CASSFTGKGQPQHF	TGTGCCAGCAGCTTTACAGGGAAAGGCCAGCCCCAGCATTTT
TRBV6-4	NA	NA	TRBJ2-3	CASSYSRGQDTQYF	TGTGCCAGCAGTTACTCCCGGGGCCAAGATACGCAGTATTTT
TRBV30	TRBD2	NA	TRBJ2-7	CAWSGIQAGGPRGQYF	TGTGCCTGGAGTGGAATACAGGCGGGAGGTCCGCGGGGGCAGTACTTC
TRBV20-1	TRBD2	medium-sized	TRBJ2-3	CSAPTLGTSGIGDTQYF	TGCAGTGCTCCCACCCTTGGGACTAGCGGGATAGGGGATACGCAGTATTTT
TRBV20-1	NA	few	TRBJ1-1	CSARKQVEAFF	TGCAGTGCTAGGAAACAGGTTGAAGCTTTCTTT
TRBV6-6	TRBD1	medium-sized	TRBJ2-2	CASSYTGVTGELFF	TGTGCCAGCAGTTATACAGGGGTCACCGGGGAGCTGTTTTTT
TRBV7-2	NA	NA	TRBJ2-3	CASSLWPENTQYF	TGTGCCAGCAGCTTATGGCCGGAGAATACGCAGTATTTT
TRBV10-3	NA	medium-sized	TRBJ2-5	CAIRPGPPEGETQYF	TGTGCCATCAGACCGGGACCGCCTGAAGGGGAGACCCAGTACTTC
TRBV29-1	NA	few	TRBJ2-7	CSVEDRGRTNEQYF	TGCAGCGTTGAAGACAGGGGCCGGACAAACGAGCAGTACTTC
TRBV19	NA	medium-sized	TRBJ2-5	CASSIVTGGTQYF	TGTGCCAGTAGTATAGTGACCGGCGGAACCCAGTACTTC
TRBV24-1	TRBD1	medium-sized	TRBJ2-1	CATSTGEAHNEQFF	TGTGCCACCAGTACAGGGGAAGCCCACAATGAGCAGTTCTTC
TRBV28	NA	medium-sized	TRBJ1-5	CASSFEVWGEDQPQHF	TGTGCCAGCAGTTTTGAGGTATGGGGTGAGGATCAGCCCCAGCATTTT
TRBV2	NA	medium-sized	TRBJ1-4	CASSVGGRNEKLFF	TGTGCCAGCAGTGTTGGAGGGAGGAATGAAAAACTGTTTTTT
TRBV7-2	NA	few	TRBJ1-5	CASSSPGQPQHF	TGTGCCAGCAGCTCCCCGGGGCAGCCCCAGCATTTT
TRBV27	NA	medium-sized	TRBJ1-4	CASSFLPRGTNEKLFF	TGTGCCAGCAGTTTCCTCCCCAGGGGAACTAATGAAAAACTGTTTTTT
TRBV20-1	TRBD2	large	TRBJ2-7	CSARDLASGRLIHEQYF	TGCAGTGCTAGAGATCTGGCTAGCGGGAGACTTATCCACGAGCAGTACTTC
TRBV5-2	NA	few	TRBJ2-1	CASNPKGGGAGEQFF	TGTGCCAGCAACCCCAAGGGCGGGGGGGCCGGTGAGCAGTTCTTC